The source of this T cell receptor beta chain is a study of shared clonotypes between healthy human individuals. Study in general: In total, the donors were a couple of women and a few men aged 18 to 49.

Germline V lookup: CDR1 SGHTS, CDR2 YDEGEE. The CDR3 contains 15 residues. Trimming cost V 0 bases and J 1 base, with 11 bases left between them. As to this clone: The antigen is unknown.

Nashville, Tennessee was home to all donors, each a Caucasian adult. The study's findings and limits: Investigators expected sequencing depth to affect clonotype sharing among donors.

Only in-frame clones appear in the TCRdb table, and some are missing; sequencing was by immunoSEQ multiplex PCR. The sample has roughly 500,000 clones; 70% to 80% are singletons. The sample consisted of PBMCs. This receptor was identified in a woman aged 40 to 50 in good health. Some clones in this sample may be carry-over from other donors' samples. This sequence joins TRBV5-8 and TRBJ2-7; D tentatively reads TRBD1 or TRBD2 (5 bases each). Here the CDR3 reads CASSLEGPSSYEQYF. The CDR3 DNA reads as TGTGCCAGCAGCTTGGAGGGACCCTCATCCTACGAGCAGTACTTC.